The clone carrying this T cell receptor beta chain was picked up many times. Its antigen is not identified. Trimming pared 2 bases from V and 1 base from J, leaving 7 bases between. Germline CDR1 and CDR2: SGHDT and YYEEEE. The CDR3 length is 13 residues. These data are taken from a study of CD8 T cells in ankylosing spondylitis. Study outcomes and limitations: Clones that were linked to disease were CD8+ and were relatively rare in peripheral blood.

TCRdb reprocessed the 5' RACE reads via MiXCR and lists one record per CDR3 protein. This table has approximately 260,000 distinct CDR3 sequences, around 7.8% appearing once. The chain couples TRBV5-6 to TRBJ2-7, with D maybe TRBD2 (6 bases). Sample: blood, either unsorted or a sorted T cell fraction (not recorded which). The sequence was obtained from a male donor with ankylosing spondylitis or in good health (not recorded which). This chain's CDR3 is CASSFRESYEQYF. For the CDR3, the DNA is TGTGCCAGCAGCTTCCGGGAGTCCTACGAGCAGTACTTC.